This T cell receptor (beta chain) comes out of a study of shared clonotypes between healthy human individuals. Clones were read by immunoSEQ multiplex PCR, and TCRdb kept only the in-frame ones, dropping some. This sample has fewer than 850,000 clones, with 90% found just once. CDR1 is LNHDA, CDR2 SQIVND, per germline (reference sequence). V was shortened by 7 bases and J by 6 bases, with 12 bases between the two germline ends. CDR3 length: 12 residues. The J gene is TRBJ1-2, the V gene TRBV19; D unresolved. This TCR derives from a man between 18 and 29 years old in good health. Some clones in this sample may be carry-over from other donors' samples. The sequenced material came from memory CD8+ T cells from PBMCs. The sample's subset: CD45RO+ cells pooled with CCR7-negative TemRA cells. As DNA, the CDR3 is TGTGCCAGTACCCACCCGGTGGATGGCTACACCTTC. This translates into CASTHPVDGYTF.